What follows are 2 T cell receptor beta chains derived from one specimen sequenced in a study of T cell changes during pregnancy in multiple sclerosis. Data came from immunoSEQ multiplex PCR; TCRdb stores just in-frame clones and leaves some out. The sample lists under 50,000 clones; roughly 90% were seen once. Sample: peripheral blood, taken in the first trimester of pregnancy. The receptors were sampled from a female donor in good health, enrolled as a control in a pregnancy study.

This clone occurred once. The CDR3 is CASSPSGGRQETQYF. The CDR3, as DNA: TGTGCCAGCAGTCCTAGCGGCGGGCGTCAAGAGACCCAGTACTTC. V is TRBV28 and J is TRBJ2-5, with 7 bases matching TRBD2. Germline V gives CDR1 MDHEN, CDR2 SYDVKM. The CDR3 spans 15 residues. The junction had 8 bases not matched to a gene; V was cut back by 5 bases and J by 2 bases.

The chain carries TRBV6-1 and TRBJ1-2; 7 bases are shared with TRBD1. V lost 3 bases, J lost 4 bases, and 11 bases stayed unmatched. The CDR3 sequence is 16 residues long. The germline V gene has CDR1 MNHNS and CDR2 SASEGT. The CDR3 loop is CASSDQGGQASYGYTF. CDR3 DNA: TGTGCCAGCAGTGACCAGGGAGGACAGGCGAGCTATGGCTACACCTTC.